A single sample gave rise to the 22 T cell receptor beta chains below, sequenced in a study of cytomegalovirus exposure and HLA in healthy donors. The PCR was carried out with 60 Vbeta primers and 13 Jbeta primers. Clones were read by immunoSEQ multiplex PCR, and TCRdb kept only the in-frame ones, dropping some. The table records 110,000 or so clones, over 70% of them present only once. Sequenced material: PBMCs. These receptors were collected from a woman aged 35 to 49 in good health and CMV-seropositive.

The chain couples TRBV7-2 to TRBJ1-2, with D uncertain. Trimming took off 2 bases at V and 4 bases at J, with 11 bases between the two ends. The CDR3 runs to 14 residues. Germline CDR1 SGHTA, CDR2 FQGNSA. CDR3 bases: TGTGCCAGCAGCTTATTCAATACGGTCTATGGCTACACCTTC. Amino acids: CASSLFNTVYGYTF.

This clone was observed a single time. The V gene is TRBV9, the J gene TRBJ1-5; 9 bases agree with TRBD1. With 4 bases clipped from V and 9 bases from J, the junction kept 8 bases outside the gene matches. CDR1 SGDLS and CDR2 YYNGEE come from the germline V gene. The CDR3 has 14 residues. The CDR3 DNA follows: TGTGCCAGCAGCCCCACAGGGGGCGTGGGGCCCCAGCATTTT. Its protein is CASSPTGGVGPQHF.

The rearrangement joins TRBV10-1 to TRBJ2-3; no definite D call. Germline lookup yields CDR1 WNHNN and CDR2 SYGVQD (reference sequence). CDR3 size: 14 residues. V was cut by 0 bases and J by 0 bases, with 4 bases left in between. CDR3 region: CASSESLSTDTQYF. The CDR3 coding sequence is TGCGCCAGCAGTGAGTCCCTCAGCACAGATACGCAGTATTTT.

The chain combines TRBV28 with TRBJ1-4, with D unclear. The CDR3 has 12 amino acids. CDR1 and CDR2 (germline): MDHEN, SYDVKM. V gave up 7 bases and J gave up 3 bases, with 6 bases separating them. For the CDR3, the DNA is TGTGCCAGCATGAGCCCTAATGAAAAACTGTTTTTT. Protein: CASMSPNEKLFF.

This clone was seen a handful of times. The chain uses TRBV19 and TRBJ2-7; TRBD2 matches 13 bases. The J segment lost 4 bases and the V segment lost 5 bases, leaving 17 bases of the junction unmatched. Looked up from germline, CDR1 is LNHDA and CDR2 is SQIVND (reference sequence). This CDR3 region has 19 residues. This chain's CDR3 is CASSPEGTSGNSAWYEQYF. The CDR3, as DNA: TGTGCCAGTAGTCCCGAGGGGACTAGCGGGAATAGCGCGTGGTACGAGCAGTACTTC.

V and J are TRBV19 and TRBJ1-2, with D maybe TRBD1 (6 bases). With 10 bases removed from V and 3 bases from J, the gap between germline ends came to 18 bases. The germline gives CDR1 LNHDA, CDR2 SQIVND (reference sequence). The CDR3 runs to 14 residues. In nucleotides, the CDR3 is TGTGCCACCTCGAGTGGGGGCGGCTACTATGGCTACACCTTC. Translated, it gives CATSSGGGYYGYTF.

The chain combines TRBV5-1 with TRBJ2-3; a possible D gene is TRBD2 (6 bases). Germline V CDR1 and CDR2: SGHRS, YFSETQ. The CDR3 sequence is 15 residues long. The V end lost 1 base, the J end lost 4 bases, and 13 bases lay between the germline ends. The CDR3 coding sequence is TGCGCCAGCAGCTTGAATCGGGGAGGTGCAGATACGCAGTATTTT. Translating gives CASSLNRGGADTQYF.

Only one count was recorded for this clone. CDR3 nucleotide sequence: TGTGCCAGCAGTTGGTATGGGCGGGAGAACGCGTTCTTC. Encoded protein: CASSWYGRENAFF. The V call is TRBV28, the J call TRBJ2-1, with 7 bases that match TRBD2. The CDR3 sequence is 13 residues long. Germline V lookup: CDR1 MDHEN, CDR2 SYDVKM. V was clipped by 4 bases and J by 15 bases; unmatched bases: 12.

The chain links TRBV9 to TRBJ1-1; D remains ambiguous. V was trimmed by 7 bases and J by 1 base, leaving 11 bases between them. Germline CDR1 and CDR2: SGDLS and YYNGEE. CDR3 length: 13 amino acids. The chain's CDR3 is CASGRGGNTEAFF. CDR3 nucleotides: TGTGCCAGCGGTAGAGGCGGGAACACTGAAGCTTTCTTT.

This chain joins TRBV6-5 and TRBJ2-5, with 9 bases that match TRBD2. The DNA end lines up better with TRBJ2-7; the J call may be wrong. This CDR3 comprises 14 residues. CDR1 is MNHEY and CDR2 is SVGAGI in the germline V gene. Here the CDR3 reads CASSYSSGGYEQYF. The CDR3 nucleotides read TGTGCCAGCAGTTACTCTAGCGGGGGCTACGAGCAGTACTTC.

The chain uses TRBV11-2 and TRBJ2-7; possibly TRBD1 for D (6 bases). Trimming removed 8 bases at V and 2 bases at J, with 16 bases between. CDR3 length: 14 amino acids. Germline CDR1 is SGHAT and CDR2 is FQNNGV. The CDR3 nucleotides read TGTGCCAGCGGAACCCTCACAGGGCCCTACGAGCAGTACTTC. Residues: CASGTLTGPYEQYF.

The chain has TRBV4-3 and TRBJ1-4; TRBD1 agrees at 7 bases. The germline CDR1 and CDR2 sequences are LGHNA and YSLEER. The CDR3 has 17 amino acids. Unmatched junction bases numbered 11, after V lost 0 bases and J lost 7 bases. CDR3 loop: CASSQDNTGEWSEKLFF. The CDR3 bases are TGCGCCAGCAGCCAAGACAATACAGGGGAGTGGAGTGAAAAACTGTTTTTT.

This chain joins TRBV4-3 and TRBJ2-7; D gene unclear. The germline V gene has CDR1 LGHNA and CDR2 YSLEER. The V and J ends lost 1 base and 0 bases respectively, with 13 bases between them. This CDR3 is built from 16 residues. DNA of the CDR3: TGCGCCAGCAGCCAAGGGTACAGCTCGAGCTCCTACGAGCAGTACTTC. Encoded protein: CASSQGYSSSSYEQYF.

The V call is TRBV5-4, the J call TRBJ1-2; D call uncertain. This CDR3 contains 14 residues. From germline, CDR1 is SGHNT and CDR2 YYREEE (reference sequence). Deletions cut 0 bases from V and 5 bases from J, with 11 bases between. The chain's CDR3 is CASSLALANYGYTF. The CDR3 region has the DNA TGTGCCAGCAGCTTGGCGCTTGCGAATTATGGCTACACCTTC.

This chain joins TRBV9 and TRBJ2-1; the D gene is possibly TRBD2 (7 bases). The CDR3 is 16 residues long. The V gene lost 0 bases and the J gene lost 2 bases, with 12 bases spanning the gap. The germline gives CDR1 SGDLS, CDR2 YYNGEE. The CDR3 DNA follows: TGTGCCAGCAGCGTAGCTGGCGGGGGCCCCTACAATGAGCAGTTCTTC. This sequence encodes CASSVAGGGPYNEQFF.

This clone is medium-sized within its sample. The rearrangement links TRBV2 to TRBJ1-1, with D hard to call. V lost 7 bases, J lost 0 bases, and 21 bases lay in between. Germline V gene sequence: CDR1 SNHLY, CDR2 FYNNEI. This CDR3 contains 17 residues. The CDR3 region has the DNA TGTGCCAGCACCGGCAAAGCCGCGGAGACGTTGAACACTGAAGCTTTCTTT. The encoded protein is CASTGKAAETLNTEAFF.

This clone was counted between two and nine times. This chain joins TRBV7-2 and TRBJ2-7; D is unclear. This CDR3 is 14 amino acids long. The germline V gene encodes CDR1 SGHTA and CDR2 FQGNSA. The V end lost 0 bases, the J end lost 3 bases, and 9 bases lay between the germline ends. The CDR3 sequence is CASSLAWPLYEQYF. CDR3 nucleotides: TGTGCCAGCAGCTTAGCGTGGCCGCTCTACGAGCAGTACTTC.

This clone has a single count. This chain uses TRBV20-1 with TRBJ2-1; D gene unclear. Trimming removed 5 bases at V and 12 bases at J, with 11 bases between. The CDR3 is 10 amino acids. The germline gives CDR1 DFQATT, CDR2 SNEGSKA (reference sequence). This CDR3 is CSARTHWQFF. CDR3 coding DNA: TGCAGTGCTCGAACACATTGGCAGTTCTTC.

The chain has TRBV2 and TRBJ2-5; no definite D call. The V gene lost 6 bases and the J gene lost 1 base, with 6 bases spanning the gap. The germline V gene encodes CDR1 SNHLY and CDR2 FYNNEI. The CDR3 runs to 12 residues. For the CDR3, the DNA is TGTGCCAGCAGGTACAGCCAAGAGACCCAGTACTTC. Translating gives CASRYSQETQYF.

The DNA for the CDR3 is TGTGCCAGCAGCGTATCCAGGGGTCAAGAGAACACCGGGGAGCTGTTTTTT. Translated, it gives CASSVSRGQENTGELFF. The chain is built from TRBV9 and TRBJ2-2, with D possibly TRBD1 on 6 matching bases. Germline CDR1 reads SGDLS; CDR2 reads YYNGEE. This CDR3 is built from 17 residues. V lost 1 base, J lost 1 base, and 14 bases lay in between.

This clone came up once. The chain has TRBV4-2 and TRBJ2-7; TRBD2 agrees at 10 bases. Trimming removed 2 bases from V and 3 bases from J; junction bases left unmatched: 16. This CDR3 has 19 residues. Germline assignment: CDR1 LGHNA and CDR2 YNFKEQ. In DNA, the CDR3 is TGTGCCAGCAGCCAAACCCAGCGGGGGGGCCGTGGTAAAAACTACGAGCAGTACTTC. Protein product: CASSQTQRGGRGKNYEQYF.

V usage is TRBV5-1 and J usage is TRBJ2-1; 8 bases map to TRBD2. Germline V gives CDR1 SGHRS, CDR2 YFSETQ. This CDR3 contains 15 residues. V trimming: 1 base; J trimming: 6 bases; junction bases outside the gene matches: 6. CDR3 region: CASSLTSGSPNEQFF. The CDR3 DNA reads TGCGCCAGCAGCTTGACGAGCGGGAGCCCCAATGAGCAGTTCTTC.